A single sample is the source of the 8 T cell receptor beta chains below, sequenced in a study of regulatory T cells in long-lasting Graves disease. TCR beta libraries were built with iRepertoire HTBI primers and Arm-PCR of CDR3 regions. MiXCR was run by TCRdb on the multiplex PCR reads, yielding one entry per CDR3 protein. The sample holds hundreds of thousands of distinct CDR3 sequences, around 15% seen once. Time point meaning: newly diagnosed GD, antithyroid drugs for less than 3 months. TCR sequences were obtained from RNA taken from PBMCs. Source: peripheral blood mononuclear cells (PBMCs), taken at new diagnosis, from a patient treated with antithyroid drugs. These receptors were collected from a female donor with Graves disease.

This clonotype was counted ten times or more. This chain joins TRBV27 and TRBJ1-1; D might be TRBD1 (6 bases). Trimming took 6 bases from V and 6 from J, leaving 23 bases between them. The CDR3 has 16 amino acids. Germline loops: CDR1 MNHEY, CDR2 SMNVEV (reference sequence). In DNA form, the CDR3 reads TGTGCCAGCAGCGGCCGGGACAAGATCGGTTTAGCTGAAGCTTTCTTT. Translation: CASSGRDKIGLAEAFF.

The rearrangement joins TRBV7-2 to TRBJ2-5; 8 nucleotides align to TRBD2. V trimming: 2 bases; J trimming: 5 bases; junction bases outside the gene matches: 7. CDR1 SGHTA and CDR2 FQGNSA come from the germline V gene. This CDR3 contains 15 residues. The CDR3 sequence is CASSLPPGLGETQYF. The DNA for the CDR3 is TGTGCCAGCAGCTTACCTCCGGGACTAGGGGAGACCCAGTACTTC.

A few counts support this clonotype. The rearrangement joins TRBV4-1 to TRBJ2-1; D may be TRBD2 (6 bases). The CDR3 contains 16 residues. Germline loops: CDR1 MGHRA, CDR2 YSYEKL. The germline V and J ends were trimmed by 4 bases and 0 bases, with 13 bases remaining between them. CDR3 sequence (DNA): TGCGCCAGCAGCCGCGGGGCGGAGGGCTCCTACAATGAGCAGTTCTTC. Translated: CASSRGAEGSYNEQFF.

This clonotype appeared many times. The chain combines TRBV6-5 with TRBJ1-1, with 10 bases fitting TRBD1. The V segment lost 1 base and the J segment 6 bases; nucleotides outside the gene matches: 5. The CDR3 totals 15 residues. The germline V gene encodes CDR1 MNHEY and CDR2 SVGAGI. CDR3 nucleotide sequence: TGTGCCAGCAGTTACTACCGACAGGGGGCTGCTGAAGCTTTCTTT. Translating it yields CASSYYRQGAAEAFF.

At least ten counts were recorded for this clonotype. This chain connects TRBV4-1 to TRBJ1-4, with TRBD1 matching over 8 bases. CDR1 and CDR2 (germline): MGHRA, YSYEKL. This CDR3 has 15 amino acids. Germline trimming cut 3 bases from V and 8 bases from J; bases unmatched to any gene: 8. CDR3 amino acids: CASSQTGEVGEKLFF. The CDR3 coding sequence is TGCGCCAGCAGCCAGACAGGGGAGGTAGGCGAAAAACTGTTTTTT.

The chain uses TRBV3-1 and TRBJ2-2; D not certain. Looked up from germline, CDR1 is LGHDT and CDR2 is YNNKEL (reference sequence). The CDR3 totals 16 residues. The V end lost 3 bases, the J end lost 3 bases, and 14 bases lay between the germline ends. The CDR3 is CASSHWAHKDTGELFF. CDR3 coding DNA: TGTGCCAGCAGCCATTGGGCCCACAAAGACACCGGGGAGCTGTTTTTT.

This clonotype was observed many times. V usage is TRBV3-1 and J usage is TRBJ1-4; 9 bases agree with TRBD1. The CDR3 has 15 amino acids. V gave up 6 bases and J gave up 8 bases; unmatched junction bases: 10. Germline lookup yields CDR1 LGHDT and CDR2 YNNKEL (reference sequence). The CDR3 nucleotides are TGTGCCAGCAGGCACACAGGGGGCGTAGGGGAAAAACTGTTTTTT. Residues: CASRHTGGVGEKLFF.

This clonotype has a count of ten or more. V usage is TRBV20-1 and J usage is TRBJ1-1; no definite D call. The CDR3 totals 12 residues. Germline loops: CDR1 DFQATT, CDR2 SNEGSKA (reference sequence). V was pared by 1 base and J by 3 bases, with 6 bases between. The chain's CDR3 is CSARVPHTEAFF. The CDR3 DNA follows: TGCAGTGCTAGAGTTCCACACACTGAAGCTTTCTTT.